The clone carrying this T cell receptor (beta chain) was seen a handful of times. This record belongs to a study of T cell clones after liver transplantation. Overall study context: Apart from a few HCV-positive recipients, transplants were for non-autoimmune, non-viral reasons.

CDR1 MDHEN and CDR2 SYDVKM come from the germline V gene. The ends lost 6 bases at V and 5 bases at J; junction bases unmatched: 4. CDR3 length: 12 residues. Sequencing was performed with immunoSEQ multiplex PCR; in TCRdb, only in-frame clones are kept and a portion is missing. The table includes about 120,000 clones, over 75% detected once. V usage is TRBV28 and J usage is TRBJ2-7; 7 bases line up with TRBD1. The clonotype was recovered from a human patient who received a liver transplant. Some T cells may originate from the graft donor. The material was CD4+ T cells from blood, obtained 12 months after liver transplant. Here the CDR3 reads CASRTGRNEQYF. The CDR3 DNA reads TGTGCCAGCAGGACAGGGCGGAACGAGCAGTACTTC.